This entry lists 5 T cell receptor beta chains sequenced from one sample in a study of T-cell reconstitution after alpha-beta-depleted transplantation in children. This sample's TCRbeta library carried unique molecular identifier barcodes. TCRdb redid the calling of the PCR reads with MiXCR, one entry per CDR3 protein. The table shows roughly 66,000 distinct CDR3 sequences, with around 4.7% occurring only once. This material consisted of PBMCs, mostly from graft donor cells, taken 180 days after TCRalphabeta/CD19-depleted stem cell transplant. The source is a boy under three years old who had a stem cell transplant for acute myeloid leukemia, so the T cells may come from the graft donor.

This clonotype was observed at least ten times. The chain links TRBV5-6 to TRBJ2-3; D is possibly TRBD2 (6 bases). V dropped 4 bases and J dropped 0 bases, with 15 bases sitting between them. Germline V lookup: CDR1 SGHDT, CDR2 YYEEEE. This CDR3 spans 16 amino acids. In DNA, the CDR3 is TGTGCCAGCAGCCTGACCCCCAGCGGGAGCACAGATACGCAGTATTTT. Protein: CASSLTPSGSTDTQYF.

This clonotype has ten or more counts. The chain couples TRBV5-1 to TRBJ1-2; D is possibly TRBD1 (5 bases). Trimming removed 1 base at V and 0 bases at J, with 13 bases between. Germline lookup yields CDR1 SGHRS and CDR2 YFSETQ. The CDR3 has 16 amino acids. The CDR3 here is CASSLTSGPANYGYTF. As DNA, the CDR3 is TGCGCCAGCAGCTTGACTTCGGGACCGGCTAACTATGGCTACACCTTC. The full variable domain, completed using reference TRBV5-1 and TRBJ1-2, is KAGVTQTPRYLIKTRGQQVTLSCSPISGHRSVSWYQQTPGQGLQFLFEYFSETQRNKGNFPGRFSGRQFSNSRSEMNVSTLELGDSALYLCASSLTSGPANYGYTFGSGTRLTVV.

This clonotype was counted ten times or more. The chain recombines TRBV3-1 with TRBJ1-1; 7 positions agree with TRBD1. The V and J ends lost 2 bases and 0 bases, in that order; junction bases with no gene match: 6. Germline V gives CDR1 LGHDT, CDR2 YNNKEL (reference sequence). This CDR3 region has 16 residues. CDR3 in DNA: TGTGCCAGCAGCCAAACAGGGGAATGGATGAACACTGAAGCTTTCTTT. Amino acids: CASSQTGEWMNTEAFF.

This clonotype came up many times. J is TRBJ2-1 and V is TRBV5-1; 8 bases align to TRBD1. Germline trimming cut 1 base from V and 6 bases from J; bases unmatched to any gene: 0. The CDR3 consists of 13 residues. Germline V gives CDR1 SGHRS, CDR2 YFSETQ. The chain's CDR3 is CASSLTGGNEQFF. The CDR3 DNA is TGCGCCAGCAGCTTGACAGGGGGCAATGAGCAGTTCTTC.

This clonotype was picked up many times. This chain connects TRBV20-1 to TRBJ2-1, with TRBD2 matching over 7 bases. The germline V gene has CDR1 DFQATT and CDR2 SNEGSKA (reference sequence). CDR3 length: 15 amino acids. Trimming at V came to 6 bases and at J to 6 bases, leaving 14 bases not matched to a gene. Here the CDR3 reads CSASLGDYIFNEQFF. Written as DNA, the CDR3 is TGCAGTGCCTCCTTGGGGGACTACATATTCAATGAGCAGTTCTTC.